The following is a T cell receptor beta chain sequence with its context. No cognate antigen has been identified for it. The input lacks base qualities; no much larger clone sits a single base away. This record comes from a study of resident and recirculating memory T cells in vitiligo (dated by TCRdb to the late 2010s). Concerning the study at large: For TCR beta sequencing, each of a few stable vitiligo patients provided PBMCs along with epidermis taken by shave biopsy from two lesional and two nonlesional sites. Without any cell sorting, samples were homogenized immediately before genomic DNA was extracted using the Qiagen DNeasy Blood & Tissue Kit. The human TCR beta sequencing tested whether specific clones in lesional vitiligo skin differed from clones in nonlesional skin and blood.

The V end loses 4 bases and the J end loses 1 base, and a stretch of 11 bases separates them. The CDR3 measures 14 amino acids from cysteine to phenylalanine. CDR3 DNA is the only sequence kept; it has 42 bases, read in frame from the first base. CDR1 and CDR2 were assigned from the germline V gene as SGDLS and YYNGEE. The immunoSEQ hsTCRB kit was used to amplify TCR beta chains from genomic DNA. Sequencing of TCR beta libraries was performed on an Illumina MiSeq instrument by the immunoSEQ service. The authors' analysis ran thus. Repertoire data were analyzed with the immunoSEQ Analyzer. Here the immuneACCESS table is served through TCRdb, limited to in-frame sequences with V and J called. Missing clones are a known gap in these copies; in checked studies unresolved V genes cover under half, and the rest lacks a known reason. The V and J calls and the clone size are those of that table, but D and trimming were determined from the DNA. Counted in this sample were 70,000 to 85,000 clones; approximately 93% of them appeared once. Over 4.5% of the sample is taken by the ten largest.

Points the paper makes about the study in general: Mechanistic studies in the future are needed to assess how much the detected T cell clones and the human Trm pools versus Tcm pools each contribute. No single dominant TCR clone was found, and clonality differed from one vitiligo lesion to another. TCR sequences were not conserved across biopsy sites or patients, suggesting that different T cell clones infiltrate different lesions, described as private specificity. By overlap and correlation analysis, no significant repertoire overlap was shown between biopsies, even within a single patient, except for each lesion compared with itself.

A patient's vitiligo counted as stable when the lesions had not changed at all during the previous 6 months. For classification as stable, the absence of confetti depigmentation, a clinical sign of active vitiligo, was additionally required. Any patient who had received treatment in the previous three months was excluded. Ficoll density gradient centrifugation was used to isolate PBMCs from heparinized blood, after which the PBMCs were flash-frozen. The rearranged segments are TRBV9 and TRBJ2-5; a confident D gene designation cannot be given. The specimen sequenced was blood. The TCR originated in a male donor with vitiligo. The DNA reads TGTGCCAGCAGCCCTGGTGGGCTCCAAGAGACCCAGTACTTC. This gives the protein CASSPGGLQETQYF.